The rows below give T cell receptor beta chains drawn from one sample of a study of T cells and copy number aberrations in small-cell lung cancer. The method was immunoSEQ multiplex PCR; TCRdb's version includes in-frame clones alone and lacks a portion of them. The sample gives roughly 6,800 clones, roughly 80% of which show up once; about 5% is in the top ten. Input material: normal tissue next to the tumor. Every receptor here comes from a woman between 50 and 59 years old with small cell lung cancer. Each CDR3 is given with its conserved first and last residue. Each record gives: D gene, J gene, V gene, CDR3 protein. The D gene is left open where the match is weak.

NA | TRBJ2-5 | TRBV4-2 | CASSPHGETQYF
NA | TRBJ2-2 | TRBV30 | CAWSVPGAGELFF
NA | TRBJ1-2 | TRBV20-1 | CSARAGVGYTF
TRBD1 | TRBJ1-2 | TRBV29-1 | CSVARQGDYGYTF
NA | TRBJ1-1 | TRBV7-7 | CASSLVQDSEAFF
TRBD2 | TRBJ2-1 | TRBV9 | CASSGGLAGGGNEQFF
NA | TRBJ1-3 | TRBV19 | CASSPGWEYTIYF
TRBD2 | TRBJ2-1 | TRBV5-1 | CASRSSGGSLRSEQFF
TRBD1 | TRBJ1-6 | TRBV9 | CASSPGQGSNSPLHF
NA | TRBJ2-7 | TRBV2 | CASSSSYEQYF
TRBD2 | TRBJ2-7 | TRBV7-3 | CASRLAGNYEQYF
NA | TRBJ2-3 | TRBV5-1 | CASKLAGPDTQYF
NA | TRBJ2-7 | TRBV7-9 | CASTGVEQYF
TRBD2 | TRBJ2-3 | TRBV18 | CASSPGSGSLGAQYF
NA | TRBJ2-3 | TRBV6-4 | CASSDSESDTQYF
NA | TRBJ1-2 | TRBV27 | CASSISRGLLNGYTF
NA | TRBJ2-1 | TRBV6-5 | CASSSSRNNEQFF
NA | TRBJ1-1 | TRBV11-2 | CASSSSLGQNTEAFF
TRBD2 | TRBJ2-1 | TRBV7-8 | CASSLGWLAGLNEQFF
NA | TRBJ2-7 | TRBV28 | CASSFILRTTEQYF
NA | TRBJ1-4 | TRBV30 | CAWSQAATNEKLFF
NA | TRBJ1-4 | TRBV4-1 | CASSRDVTGLNEKLFF
TRBD2 | TRBJ2-5 | TRBV5-1 | CASSLTGTSQRETQYF
TRBD1 | TRBJ2-1 | TRBV7-3 | CASRLGTGVGNEQFF
NA | TRBJ1-1 | TRBV21-1 | CASSKGTDIEAFF
NA | TRBJ1-2 | TRBV4-1 | CASSQDPSANYGYTF
TRBD1 | TRBJ1-2 | TRBV6-5 | CASSYSNRQGASGYTF
NA | TRBJ1-5 | TRBV6-1 | CASSDPLHEINQPQHF
NA | TRBJ2-5 | TRBV27 | CASSLSGSTRRYEETQYF
TRBD1 | TRBJ2-3 | TRBV11-2 | CASTGTGVFTDTQYF
NA | TRBJ1-1 | TRBV5-6 | CASSLADFEAFF
NA | TRBJ2-7 | TRBV19 | CASSIGGARGSEQYF
TRBD2 | TRBJ2-1 | TRBV2 | CASSVMASGRASEQFF
TRBD1 | TRBJ2-6 | TRBV9 | CASSPRDRLSGANVLTF
NA | TRBJ1-1 | TRBV7-9 | CASSLGKGTEAFF
NA | TRBJ2-1 | TRBV6-5 | CASTPRGGNEQFF
NA | TRBJ1-4 | TRBV6-4 | CASSDSGGPNEKLFF
TRBD2 | TRBJ2-3 | TRBV2 | CASSETSGEGTQYF
TRBD1 | TRBJ2-7 | TRBV18 | CASSPGQGLYEQYF
TRBD1 | TRBJ1-1 | TRBV9 | CASSPHGGDREAFF
NA | TRBJ1-4 | TRBV29-1 | CSAQRGVNEKLFF
NA | TRBJ2-5 | TRBV15 | CATSRDRGGSETQYF
TRBD2 | TRBJ2-7 | TRBV14 | CASSRNSGRSYEQYF
TRBD1 | TRBJ1-3 | TRBV18 | CASSPGQGDTIYF
NA | TRBJ2-7 | TRBV5-6 | CASSPPGSGTYEQYF
TRBD2 | TRBJ2-1 | TRBV11-3 | CASSRPGGSVNEQFF
NA | TRBJ1-4 | TRBV29-1 | CSVEYATNEKLFF
NA | TRBJ2-5 | TRBV6-1 | CASSELFGGPQETQYF
NA | TRBJ1-1 | TRBV7-9 | CASSLGDSYRVEAFF
NA | TRBJ2-1 | TRBV6-5 | CASSMDSYNEQFF
NA | TRBJ1-2 | TRBV7-9 | CASSLWATINYGYTF
TRBD1 | TRBJ2-1 | TRBV30 | CAWSVGAGGGDEQFF